This entry lists 8 T cell receptor beta chains sequenced from one sample in a study of regulatory T cells in long-lasting Graves disease. Time point: newly diagnosed GD, antithyroid drugs for less than 3 months. Preparation of the TCR library used RNA extracted from PBMCs. The TCR beta library used iRepertoire HTBI primers with Arm-PCR amplification of CDR3. TCRdb analysed the multiplex PCR reads with MiXCR anew, one entry per CDR3 protein. The repertoire holds 510,000 or so distinct CDR3 sequences, with about 12% as singletons. The sample was also reused in another study, on T cells in Graves' hyperthyroidism and ophthalmopathy.

The material was peripheral blood mononuclear cells (PBMCs), obtained at new diagnosis, from a patient treated with antithyroid drugs. Receptor source: a woman in her 30s with Graves disease.

This clonotype was counted at least ten times. J is TRBJ2-2 and V is TRBV29-1; D uncertain. Germline V gives CDR1 SQVTM, CDR2 ANQGSEA. The CDR3 runs to 12 residues. V gave up 7 bases and J gave up 6 bases, with 12 bases separating them. As DNA, the CDR3 is TGCAGCGCCGACCGTTCCCCCGGGGAGCTGTTTTTT. Protein sequence: CSADRSPGELFF.

This clonotype has more than one count but fewer than ten. The chain has TRBV19 and TRBJ2-7; 13 bases match TRBD2. The CDR3 length is 15 residues. The ends lost 6 bases at V and 5 bases at J; junction bases unmatched: 7. The germline gives CDR1 LNHDA, CDR2 SQIVND (reference sequence). The CDR3 DNA reads TGTGCCAGTAGACCAAGGACTAGCGGGAGCCACGAGCAGTACTTC. Translated: CASRPRTSGSHEQYF.

At least ten counts were recorded for this clonotype. The rearrangement links TRBV28 to TRBJ2-3; a weak D match, TRBD2 (6 bases). Looked up from germline, CDR1 is MDHEN and CDR2 is SYDVKM. Trimming left V 5 bases short and J 6 bases short, with 15 bases between. This CDR3 is built from 14 residues. The chain's CDR3 is CASSPLGSGDTQYF. CDR3 nucleotides: TGTGCCAGCAGTCCCCTGGGGAGCGGGGATACGCAGTATTTT.

This clonotype showed up just a few times. V gene TRBV13 combines with J gene TRBJ2-7; unclear D gene. Germline V lookup: CDR1 PRHDT, CDR2 FYEKMQ (reference sequence). Trimming removed 0 bases at V and 4 bases at J, with 16 bases between. The CDR3 length is 16 residues. CDR3 DNA sequence: TGTGCCAGCAGCTTAGGACCCCGGGCCCCCTTATACGAGCAGTACTTC. Translated: CASSLGPRAPLYEQYF.

The table lists this clonotype with a few counts. This chain links TRBV5-6 with TRBJ2-3; TRBD2 aligns across 7 bases. Germline CDR1 reads SGHDT; CDR2 reads YYEEEE. The V gene end was trimmed by 2 bases and the J gene end by 1 base; junction bases not matched to a gene: 7. The CDR3 covers 16 residues. This chain's CDR3 is CASSFLGGGGTDTQYF. The DNA of the CDR3 is TGTGCCAGCAGCTTCCTCGGGGGAGGGGGCACAGATACGCAGTATTTT.

This clonotype came up many times. The V and J genes are TRBV24-1 and TRBJ2-3; D remains ambiguous. Between the trimmed V and J ends, which lost 4 bases and 0 bases, there was a span of 13 bases. The CDR3 loop spans 16 amino acids. Germline CDR1 is KGHDR and CDR2 is SFDVKD. The CDR3 DNA is TGTGCCACCAGTGACCCGATGGTCCCTAGCACAGATACGCAGTATTTT. Translating gives CATSDPMVPSTDTQYF.

The table lists this clonotype with a few counts. This may come from a read error, since a much larger clone is one base off. The rearrangement links TRBV30 to TRBJ2-5; no definite D call. CDR3 length equals 12 residues. Germline V lookup: CDR1 GTSNPN, CDR2 SVGIG (reference sequence). CDR3 protein: CARSVLRETQYF. The DNA of the CDR3 is TGTGCCCGGAGTGTATTAAGAGAGACCCAGTACTTC.

The rearrangement uses TRBV3-1 and TRBJ1-1, with D unresolved. Germline V gene data show CDR1 as LGHDT and CDR2 as YNNKEL (reference sequence). This CDR3 region has 13 residues. V was shortened by 0 bases and J by 8 bases, with 10 bases between the two germline ends. The CDR3 sequence: CASSQDGGVEAFF. The CDR3 bases are TGTGCCAGCAGCCAAGATGGTGGGGTGGAAGCTTTCTTT.